This T cell receptor (beta chain) was identified in a study of cytomegalovirus exposure and HLA in healthy donors. Notes on the study in general: Later analysis associated a missense DCLRE1C variant with TCR beta V- and J-gene trimming. In a later analysis, parvovirus B19, influenza, CMV and Epstein-Barr virus appeared linked to several top co-occurrence clusters.

A word on this clone: What it binds is unknown.

The CDR3 totals 15 residues. V was pared by 3 bases and J by 2 bases, with 12 bases between. Germline CDR1 is SGHRS and CDR2 is YFSETQ. The PCR made use of 60 Vbeta and 13 Jbeta primers. Produced via immunoSEQ multiplex PCR; TCRdb's table is partial and in-frame only. The sample contains 97,000 or so clones, roughly 85% of which appear only once. This receptor was obtained from a man in his forties in good health and CMV-seronegative. The specimen sequenced was PBMCs. This chain links TRBV5-1 with TRBJ1-3; possible D gene TRBD1, 6 bases. CDR3 residues: CASSSQGATGNTIYF. The CDR3 region has the DNA TGCGCCAGCAGCTCACAGGGCGCTACTGGAAACACCATATATTTT.